This T cell receptor (beta chain) was profiled in a study of T cell responses to AZD1222 COVID-19 vaccine. Study conclusions and caveats: Only a handful of AZD1222 recipients tested seropositive at baseline.

The V end was cut by 4 bases, the J end by 4 bases, with 16 bases between. Germline V gives CDR1 LGHDT, CDR2 YNNKEL (reference sequence). The CDR3 covers 15 residues. In its sample, this clone was seen once. As yet, its antigen is unknown. The data were produced by immunoSEQ multiplex PCR, yet TCRdb's version contains in-frame clones alone and is incomplete. The sample consists of under 150,000 clones, just over 85% of them appearing once. The clonotype was recovered from an adult in good health. This rearrangement joins TRBV3-1 (or the pseudogene TRBV3-2) to TRBJ1-2; D may be TRBD1 (5 bases). The material was peripheral blood, obtained on day 0 of AZD1222 vaccination. This chain's CDR3 is CASSPRHAQGYGYTF. The CDR3 DNA reads TGTGCCAGCAGCCCCCGTCATGCGCAGGGCTATGGCTACACCTTC.